A selection of T cell receptor beta chains follows, all from one sample in a study of tumor-infiltrating lymphocytes in primary liver carcinoma. Each CDR3 protein gets one entry after TCRdb re-called the multiplex PCR reads with MiXCR. The sample has about 310,000 distinct CDR3 sequences, 58% seen once. The sample was peripheral blood. These receptors were taken from a woman aged 30 to 39 with primary liver carcinoma and hepatitis B virus infection. Each CDR3 is given with its conserved first and last residue. Each record gives: D gene, V gene, J gene, clone size, CDR3 DNA, CDR3 protein. D genes are given only for firm matches. Size values are once, few and many counts, or a class for expanded clones, and some rows have none.

>.|TRBV6-6|TRBJ1-5|.
TGTGCCAGCAGTTACTCAAACGACAATCAGCCCCAGCATTTT
CASSYSNDNQPQHF
>.|TRBV4-1|TRBJ2-1|.
TGCGCCAACAGCCAAGACTACTACAATGAGCAGTCCTTC
CANSQDYYNEQSF
>.|TRBV4-3|TRBJ2-5|.
TGCGCCAGCAGCCAGAACAGGGCCCATGAGACCCAGTACTTC
CASSQNRAHETQYF
>TRBD1|TRBV10-3|TRBJ2-1|.
TGTGCCACCTCCTCGACAGGGGGAAGGAATGGGCAGTTCTTC
CATSSTGGRNGQFF
>TRBD1|TRBV5-5|TRBJ1-2|.
TGTGCCAGCAGCTGGGGACAGGATGGGATTTATGGCTACACCTTC
CASSWGQDGIYGYTF
>.|TRBV25-1|TRBJ2-1|.
TGTGCCAGCAGAGGGTCAGGGACTTACAATGAGCAGTTCTTC
CASRGSGTYNEQFF
>.|TRBV4-1|TRBJ1-2|.
TGCGCCAGCAGCCGCGATGATGTTGGGGGGAACTATGGCTACACCTTC
CASSRDDVGGNYGYTF
>TRBD2|TRBV14|TRBJ2-5|few
TGTGCCAGCAGCCAAGGCAGGATAGCGGGATACATTAAGGAGACCCAGTACTTC
CASSQGRIAGYIKETQYF
>.|TRBV12-3/TRBV12-4|TRBJ1-4|few
TGTGCCAGCAGTTTAACCCGAGGGGAAAAACTGTTTTTT
CASSLTRGEKLFF
>.|TRBV4-1|TRBJ2-2|few
TGCGCCAGCAGCCAAGTTAGAGGGGGGGACACCGGGGAGCTGTTTTTT
CASSQVRGGDTGELFF
>.|TRBV6-5|TRBJ2-7|.
TGTGCCAGCAGTTACTCGATGGTGCGGGCAAGGTCTTCCTACGAGCAGTACTTC
CASSYSMVRARSSYEQYF
>TRBD2|TRBV4-1|TRBJ2-3|.
TGCGCCAGCAGCCTCCGGGGTATAGCGGGAGGGCCAACAGATACGCGGTATTTT
CASSLRGIAGGPTDTRYF
>TRBD1|TRBV6-5|TRBJ1-5|.
TGTGCCAGCAGTCAGGGGGCCCATCAGCCCCAGCATTTT
CASSQGAHQPQHF
>.|TRBV11-1|TRBJ2-1|.
TGTGCCAGCAGCCTGCAGTCCCCCAATGAGCAGTTCTTC
CASSLQSPNEQFF
>.|TRBV12-3/TRBV12-4|TRBJ1-6|few
TGTGCCAGCAGTTCCGGGTGGAATTCACCCCTCCACTTT
CASSSGWNSPLHF
>.|TRBV4-3|TRBJ2-1|.
TGCACCAGCAGTCGGAAACCAACGTCTACCTCCTACAATGAGCAGTTCTTC
CTSSRKPTSTSYNEQFF
>.|TRBV5-4|TRBJ2-5|many
TGTGCCAGCAGCTTGGTGGCAGGGGATGAGACCCAGTACTTC
CASSLVAGDETQYF
>TRBD2|TRBV5-4|TRBJ2-3|once
TGCGCCAGCAGCTTTCGGGGAGTAGCGGGAGGAGGGAGCACAGATACGCAGTATTTT
CASSFRGVAGGGSTDTQYF
>.|TRBV12-3/TRBV12-4|TRBJ2-7|.
TGTGCCAACAAAAGAGGTGGCTCCTCCTACGAGCAGTATTTC
CANKRGGSSYEQYF
>TRBD2|TRBV12-3/TRBV12-4|TRBJ2-1|few
TGTGCCAGCAGTTTGGGCCTCAGCGGGAGAAGGGATGAGCAGTTCTTC
CASSLGLSGRRDEQFF
>.|TRBV5-6|TRBJ2-4|few
TGTGCCAGCAGCTTGGACCCGACGGCCACCAAAAACATTCAGTACTTC
CASSLDPTATKNIQYF
>.|TRBV5-1|TRBJ2-1|few
TGCGCCAGCAGCTTTTCTCGCTTCTATGAGCAGTTCTTC
CASSFSRFYEQFF
>TRBD1|TRBV5-1|TRBJ2-3|once
TGCGCCAGCAGCTTGCCGAACGGACAGGAGCCCACAGATACGCAGTATTTT
CASSLPNGQEPTDTQYF
>.|TRBV9|TRBJ2-5|few
TGTGCCAGCAGCTTAGGAGGTTGGGAGACCCAGTACTTT
CASSLGGWETQYF
>.|TRBV12-3/TRBV12-4|TRBJ2-5|many
TGTGCCAGCAGTTTCGCGAAGACCCAGTACTTC
CASSFAKTQYF
>.|TRBV12-3/TRBV12-4|TRBJ2-7|.
TGTGCCAGCAACACGAGAGTCGGAACCTACGGGCAGTACTTC
CASNTRVGTYGQYF
>.|TRBV12-3/TRBV12-4|TRBJ2-1|.
TGTGCCAGCAGTTACTCCGGGAACAGGGCCTTAGACAATGAGCAGTTCTTC
CASSYSGNRALDNEQFF
>TRBD1|TRBV6-5|TRBJ2-2|many
TGTGCCAGCAGGTCGGGACAGGGGGCCTTTCGGACCGGGGAGCTGTTTTTT
CASRSGQGAFRTGELFF
>TRBD1|TRBV5-1|TRBJ1-5|.
TGCGCCAGCAGCTTGTGGGGACAGGGAGCAAATCAGCCCCAGCATTTT
CASSLWGQGANQPQHF
>TRBD2|TRBV28|TRBJ2-1|.
TGTGCCAGCAGCCCTGGACTAGCGGGAGGGTTCCGCAATGAGCAGTTCTTC
CASSPGLAGGFRNEQFF
>.|TRBV6-5|TRBJ1-1|.
TGTGCCAGTAAGTCGGGTAGGGCGGGGAACACTGAAGCTTTCTTT
CASKSGRAGNTEAFF
>.|TRBV24-1|TRBJ2-3|once
TGTGCCACCAGTGTGAGGGGGGCAGATACGCAGTATTTT
CATSVRGADTQYF
>.|TRBV4-1|TRBJ1-5|.
TGCGCCAGCAGCCAAGTCAGTATCAATCAGCCCCAGCATTTT
CASSQVSINQPQHF